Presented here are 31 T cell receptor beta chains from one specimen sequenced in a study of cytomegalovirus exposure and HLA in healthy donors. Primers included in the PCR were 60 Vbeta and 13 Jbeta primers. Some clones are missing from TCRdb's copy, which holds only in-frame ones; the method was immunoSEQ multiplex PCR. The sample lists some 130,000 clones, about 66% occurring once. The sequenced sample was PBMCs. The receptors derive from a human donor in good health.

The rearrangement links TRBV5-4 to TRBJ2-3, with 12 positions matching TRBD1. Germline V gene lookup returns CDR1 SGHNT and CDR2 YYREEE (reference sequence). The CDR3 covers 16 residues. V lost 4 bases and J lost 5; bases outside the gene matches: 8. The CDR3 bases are TGTGCCAGCAGCAGTGACCGGGACAGGGGGCAAGATACGCAGTATTTT. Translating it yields CASSSDRDRGQDTQYF.

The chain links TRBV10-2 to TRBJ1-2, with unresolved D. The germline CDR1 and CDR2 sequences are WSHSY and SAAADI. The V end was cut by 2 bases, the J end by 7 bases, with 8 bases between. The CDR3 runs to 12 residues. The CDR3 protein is CASSEGSGGYTF. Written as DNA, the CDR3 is TGCGCCAGCAGTGAGGGCAGCGGTGGCTACACCTTC.

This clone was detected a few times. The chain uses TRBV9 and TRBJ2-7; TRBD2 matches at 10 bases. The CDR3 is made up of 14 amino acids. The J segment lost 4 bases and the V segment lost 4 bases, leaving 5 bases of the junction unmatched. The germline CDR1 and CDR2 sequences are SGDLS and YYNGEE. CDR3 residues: CASSRSGRAYEQYF. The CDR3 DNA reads TGTGCCAGCAGCAGAAGCGGGAGGGCTTACGAGCAGTACTTC.

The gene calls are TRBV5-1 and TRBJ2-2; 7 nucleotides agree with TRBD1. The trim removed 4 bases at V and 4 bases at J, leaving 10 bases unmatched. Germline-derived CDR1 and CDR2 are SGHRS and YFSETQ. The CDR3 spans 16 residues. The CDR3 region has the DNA TGCGCCAGCAGCAAATACAGGGGCGCGAGCACCGGGGAGCTGTTTTTT. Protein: CASSKYRGASTGELFF.

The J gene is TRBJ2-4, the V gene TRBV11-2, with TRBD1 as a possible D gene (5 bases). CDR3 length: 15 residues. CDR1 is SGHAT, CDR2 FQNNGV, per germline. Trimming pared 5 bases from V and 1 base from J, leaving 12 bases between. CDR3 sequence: CASSLRTFAKNIQYF. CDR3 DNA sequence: TGTGCCAGCAGCCTACGGACATTCGCCAAAAACATTCAGTACTTC.

CDR3 sequence reads: CASNRQGISYEQYF. The CDR3 DNA is TGTGCCAGCAACCGACAGGGTATCTCCTACGAGCAGTACTTC. The chain recombines TRBV28 with TRBJ2-7, with 7 nucleotides matching TRBD1. Trimming at V came to 7 bases and at J to 0 bases, leaving 6 bases not matched to a gene. There are 14 residues in the CDR3. CDR1 is MDHEN and CDR2 is SYDVKM in the germline V gene.

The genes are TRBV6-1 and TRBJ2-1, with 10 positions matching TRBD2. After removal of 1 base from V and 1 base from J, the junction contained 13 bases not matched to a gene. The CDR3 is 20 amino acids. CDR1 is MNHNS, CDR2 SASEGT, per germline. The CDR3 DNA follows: TGTGCCAGCAGTGAAGAGATAGGACTAGCGGAGACCTTATCCTACAATGAGCAGTTCTTC. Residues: CASSEEIGLAETLSYNEQFF.

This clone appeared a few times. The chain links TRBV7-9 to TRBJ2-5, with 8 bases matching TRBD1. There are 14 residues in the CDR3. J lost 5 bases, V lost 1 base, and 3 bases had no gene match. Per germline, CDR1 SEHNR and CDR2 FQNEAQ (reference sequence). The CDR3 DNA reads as TGTGCCAGCAGCTTAGGCAGGGGGCGTGAGACCCAGTACTTC. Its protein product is CASSLGRGRETQYF.

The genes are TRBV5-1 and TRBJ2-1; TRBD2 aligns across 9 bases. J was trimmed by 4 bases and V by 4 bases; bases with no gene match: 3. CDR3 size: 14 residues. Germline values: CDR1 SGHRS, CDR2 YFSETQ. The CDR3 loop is CASSRAGGYNEQFF. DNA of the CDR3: TGCGCCAGCAGCCGAGCGGGAGGATACAATGAGCAGTTCTTC.

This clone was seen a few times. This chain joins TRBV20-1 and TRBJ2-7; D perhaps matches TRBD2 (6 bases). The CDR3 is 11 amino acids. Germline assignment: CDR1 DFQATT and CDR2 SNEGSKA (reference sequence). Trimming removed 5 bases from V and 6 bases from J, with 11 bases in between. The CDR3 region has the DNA TGCAGTGCTCTGGCCGGGAGCGAGCAGTACTTC. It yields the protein CSALAGSEQYF.

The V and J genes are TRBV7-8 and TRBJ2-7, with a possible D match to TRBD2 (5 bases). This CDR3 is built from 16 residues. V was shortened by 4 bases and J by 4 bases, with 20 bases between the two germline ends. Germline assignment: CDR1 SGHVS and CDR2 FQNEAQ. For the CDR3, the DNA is TGTGCCAGCAGCTCAAAGGGTGGAGCCCCGGGGTACGAGCAGTACTTC. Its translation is CASSSKGGAPGYEQYF.

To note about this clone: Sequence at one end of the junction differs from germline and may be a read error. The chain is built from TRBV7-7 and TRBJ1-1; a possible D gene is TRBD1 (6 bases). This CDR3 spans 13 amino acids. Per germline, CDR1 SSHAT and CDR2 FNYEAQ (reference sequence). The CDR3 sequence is CASSQGTNTEAFF. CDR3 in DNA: TGTGCTAGCAGCCAAGGGACAAACACTGAAGCTTTCTTT.

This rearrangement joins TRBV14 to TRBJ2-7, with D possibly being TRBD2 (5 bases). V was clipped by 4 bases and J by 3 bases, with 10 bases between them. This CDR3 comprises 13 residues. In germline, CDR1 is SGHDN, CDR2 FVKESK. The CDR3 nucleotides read TGTGCCAGCAGCCGGCTAGACTACTACGAGCAGTACTTC. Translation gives CASSRLDYYEQYF.

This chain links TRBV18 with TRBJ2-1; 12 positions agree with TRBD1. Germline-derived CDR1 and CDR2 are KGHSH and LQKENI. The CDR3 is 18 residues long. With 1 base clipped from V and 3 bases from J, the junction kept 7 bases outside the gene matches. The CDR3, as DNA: TGTGCCAGCTCACCACGACCGGGACAGGGGGCTGGCTACAATGAGCAGTTCTTC. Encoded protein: CASSPRPGQGAGYNEQFF.

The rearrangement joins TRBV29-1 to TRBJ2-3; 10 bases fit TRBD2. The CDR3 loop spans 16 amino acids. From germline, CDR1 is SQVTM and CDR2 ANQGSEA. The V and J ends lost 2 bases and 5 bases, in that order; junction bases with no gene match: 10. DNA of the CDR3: TGCAGCGTTGAATTGGCTAGCGGGAGATATTTAGATACGCAGTATTTT. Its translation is CSVELASGRYLDTQYF.

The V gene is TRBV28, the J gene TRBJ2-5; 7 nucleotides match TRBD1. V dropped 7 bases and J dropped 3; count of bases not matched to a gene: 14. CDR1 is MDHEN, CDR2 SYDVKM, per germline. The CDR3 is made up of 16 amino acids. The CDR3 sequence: CASKTLRGIWEETQYF. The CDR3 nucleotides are TGTGCCAGCAAGACGCTCAGGGGGATTTGGGAAGAGACCCAGTACTTC.

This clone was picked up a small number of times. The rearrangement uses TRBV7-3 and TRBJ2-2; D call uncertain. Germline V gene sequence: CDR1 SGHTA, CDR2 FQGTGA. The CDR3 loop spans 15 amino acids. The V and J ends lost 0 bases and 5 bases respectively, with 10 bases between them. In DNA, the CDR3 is TGTGCCAGCAGCTTAACACGTCAGTCTACCGGGGAGCTGTTTTTT. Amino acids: CASSLTRQSTGELFF.

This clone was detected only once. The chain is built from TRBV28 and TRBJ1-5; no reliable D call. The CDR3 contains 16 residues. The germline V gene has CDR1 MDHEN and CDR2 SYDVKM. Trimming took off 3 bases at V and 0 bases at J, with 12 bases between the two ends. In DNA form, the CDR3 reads TGTGCCAGCAGTTTCGGCGAGGCATATAGCAATCAGCCCCAGCATTTT. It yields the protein CASSFGEAYSNQPQHF.

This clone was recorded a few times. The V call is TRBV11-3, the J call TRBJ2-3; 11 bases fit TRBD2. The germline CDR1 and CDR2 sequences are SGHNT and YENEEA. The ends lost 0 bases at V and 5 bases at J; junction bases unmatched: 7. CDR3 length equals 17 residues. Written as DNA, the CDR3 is TGTGCCAGCAGCTTAGATGGCCTAGCGGGAGGATTAGATACGCAGTATTTT. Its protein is CASSLDGLAGGLDTQYF.

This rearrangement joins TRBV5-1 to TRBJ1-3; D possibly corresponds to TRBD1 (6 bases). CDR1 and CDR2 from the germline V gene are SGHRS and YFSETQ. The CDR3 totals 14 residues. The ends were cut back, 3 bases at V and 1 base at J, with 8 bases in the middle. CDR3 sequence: CASSYTGSGNTIYF. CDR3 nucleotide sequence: TGCGCCAGCAGCTATACAGGGTCTGGAAACACCATATATTTT.

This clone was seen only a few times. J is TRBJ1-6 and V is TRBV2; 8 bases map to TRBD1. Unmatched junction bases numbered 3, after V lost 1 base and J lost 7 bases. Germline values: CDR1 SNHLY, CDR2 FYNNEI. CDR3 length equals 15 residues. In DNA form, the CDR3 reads TGTGCCAGCAGTGAAGTGCCAGGGGGCAATTCACCCCTCCACTTT. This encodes CASSEVPGGNSPLHF.

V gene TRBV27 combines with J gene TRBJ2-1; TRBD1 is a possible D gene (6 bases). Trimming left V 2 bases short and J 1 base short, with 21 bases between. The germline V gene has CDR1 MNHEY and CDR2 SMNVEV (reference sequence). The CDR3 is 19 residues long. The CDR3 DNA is TGTGCCAGCAGTTTACGGGACCGGGACACCACCCCGTCCTACAATGAGCAGTTCTTC. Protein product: CASSLRDRDTTPSYNEQFF.

This CDR3 is CASRLAGGNNEQFF. The DNA for the CDR3 is TGCGCCAGCAGGCTAGCGGGAGGTAACAATGAGCAGTTCTTC. The chain uses TRBV5-1 and TRBJ2-1; the match to TRBD2 covers 11 bases. The germline V gene has CDR1 SGHRS and CDR2 YFSETQ. Germline trimming cut 5 bases from V and 5 bases from J; bases unmatched to any gene: 3. This CDR3 has 14 amino acids.

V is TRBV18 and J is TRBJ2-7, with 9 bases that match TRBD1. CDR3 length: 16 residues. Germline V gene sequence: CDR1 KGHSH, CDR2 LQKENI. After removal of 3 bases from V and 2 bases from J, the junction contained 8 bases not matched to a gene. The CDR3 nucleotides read TGTGCCAGCTCACCTGGGGACAGGGTCAGCCCCTACGAGCAGTACTTC. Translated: CASSPGDRVSPYEQYF.

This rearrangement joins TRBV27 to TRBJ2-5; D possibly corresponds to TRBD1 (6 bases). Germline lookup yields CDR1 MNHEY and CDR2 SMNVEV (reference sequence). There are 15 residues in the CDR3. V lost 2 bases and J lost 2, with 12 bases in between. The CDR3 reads CASSLNRQVQETQYF. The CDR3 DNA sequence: TGTGCCAGCAGTTTAAATAGACAGGTTCAAGAGACCCAGTACTTC.

CDR3 in DNA: TGTGCTAGTGCCCAGGAAGACTATGGCTACACCTTC. It codes for CASAQEDYGYTF. V usage is TRBV12-5 and J usage is TRBJ1-2; D not certain. Trimming took off 7 bases at V and 3 bases at J, with 9 bases between the two ends. The CDR3 is 12 residues long. The germline CDR1 and CDR2 sequences are LGHNT and FRNRAP.

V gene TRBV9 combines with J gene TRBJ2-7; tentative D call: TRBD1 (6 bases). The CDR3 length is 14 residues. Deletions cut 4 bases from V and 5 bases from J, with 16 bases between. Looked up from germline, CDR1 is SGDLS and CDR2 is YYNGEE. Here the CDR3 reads CASSRLLEGDEQYF. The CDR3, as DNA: TGTGCCAGCAGCAGGTTGCTTGAGGGGGACGAGCAGTACTTC. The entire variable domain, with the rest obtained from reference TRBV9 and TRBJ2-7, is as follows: DSGVTQTPKHLITATGQRVTLRCSPRSGDLSVYWYQQSLDQGLQFLIQYYNGEERAKGNILERFSAQQFPDLHSELNLSSLELGDSALYFCASSRLLEGDEQYFGPGTRLTVT.

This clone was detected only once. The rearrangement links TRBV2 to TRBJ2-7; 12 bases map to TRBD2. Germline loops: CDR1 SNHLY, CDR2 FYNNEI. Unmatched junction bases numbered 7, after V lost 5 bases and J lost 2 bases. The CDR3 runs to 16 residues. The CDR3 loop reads CASSKGLAGQAYEQYF. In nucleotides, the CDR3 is TGTGCCAGCAGTAAGGGACTAGCGGGCCAGGCCTACGAGCAGTACTTC.

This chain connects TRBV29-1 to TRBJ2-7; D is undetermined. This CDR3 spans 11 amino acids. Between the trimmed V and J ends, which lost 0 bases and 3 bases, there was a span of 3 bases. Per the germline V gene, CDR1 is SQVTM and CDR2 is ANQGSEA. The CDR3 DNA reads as TGCAGCGTTGAAGACAACTACGAGCAGTACTTC. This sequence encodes CSVEDNYEQYF.

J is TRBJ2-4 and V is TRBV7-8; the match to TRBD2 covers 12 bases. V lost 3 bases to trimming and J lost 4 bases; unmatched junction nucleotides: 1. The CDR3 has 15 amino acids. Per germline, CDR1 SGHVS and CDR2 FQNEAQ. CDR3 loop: CASSFGLAGKNIQYF. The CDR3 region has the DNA TGTGCCAGCAGCTTTGGACTAGCGGGGAAAAACATTCAGTACTTC.

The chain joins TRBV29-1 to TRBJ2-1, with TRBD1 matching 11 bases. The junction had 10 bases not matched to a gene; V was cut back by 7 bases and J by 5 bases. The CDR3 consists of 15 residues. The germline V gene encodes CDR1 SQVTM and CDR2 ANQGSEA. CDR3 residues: CSAPAGDRGNNEQFF. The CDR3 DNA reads TGCAGCGCCCCTGCCGGGGACAGGGGGAACAATGAGCAGTTCTTC.